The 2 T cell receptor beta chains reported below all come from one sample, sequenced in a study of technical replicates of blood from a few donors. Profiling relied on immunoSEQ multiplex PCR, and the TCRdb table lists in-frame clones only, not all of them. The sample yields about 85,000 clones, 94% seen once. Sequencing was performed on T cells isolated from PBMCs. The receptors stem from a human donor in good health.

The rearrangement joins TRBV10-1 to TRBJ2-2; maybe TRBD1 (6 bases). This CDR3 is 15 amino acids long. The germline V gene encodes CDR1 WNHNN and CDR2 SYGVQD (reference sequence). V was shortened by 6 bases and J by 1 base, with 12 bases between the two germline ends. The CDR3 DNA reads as TGCGCCAGCAGCCAGGGGTTTTTGAACACCGGGGAGCTGTTTTTT. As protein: CASSQGFLNTGELFF.

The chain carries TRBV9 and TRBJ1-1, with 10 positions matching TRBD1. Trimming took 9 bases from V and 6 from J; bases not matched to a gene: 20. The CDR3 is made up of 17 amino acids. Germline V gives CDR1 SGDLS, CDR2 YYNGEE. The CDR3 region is CAIPHRDRGHAPAEAFF. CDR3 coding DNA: TGTGCCATCCCGCACCGGGACAGGGGTCACGCTCCCGCTGAAGCTTTCTTT.